This passage covers 24 T cell receptor beta chains from one sample sequenced in a study of blood T cells in healthy people across ages. A second PCR of about 7 to 12 cycles used a sample-barcoded 5' primer and a J-beta primer mix. TCRdb fed the 5' RACE reads into MiXCR, producing one record per CDR3 protein. The data contain nearly 800,000 distinct CDR3 sequences, 25% of them singletons. These data also featured in a second study, about T cells of mothers and their children.

The source material was blood. The source of these receptors is a boy younger than 18 in good health.

This chain links TRBV7-9 with TRBJ2-3, with D perhaps matching TRBD2 (5 bases). Trimming took 0 bases from V and 0 from J, leaving 16 bases between them. The CDR3 is made up of 18 amino acids. From germline, CDR1 is SEHNR and CDR2 FQNEAQ (reference sequence). The CDR3 here is CASSLAPVQRSSTDTQYF. The DNA of the CDR3 is TGTGCCAGCAGCTTAGCCCCTGTCCAGCGGAGTAGCACAGATACGCAGTATTTT.

This clonotype was detected only a few times. The V and J genes are TRBV4-1 and TRBJ1-1; 7 bases agree with TRBD1. Looked up from germline, CDR1 is MGHRA and CDR2 is YSYEKL. V lost 4 bases, J lost 5 bases, and 13 bases stayed unmatched. The CDR3 extends over 16 amino acids. CDR3 in DNA: TGCGCCAGCAGCCCAAACTCCGGGACAGAGAGGACTGAAGCTTTCTTT. Protein product: CASSPNSGTERTEAFF.

The sample holds a few counts of this clonotype. V is TRBV4-1 and J is TRBJ1-4; TRBD1 is a possible D gene (6 bases). This CDR3 has 18 amino acids. Germline CDR1 and CDR2: MGHRA and YSYEKL. The V gene lost 6 bases and the J gene lost 4 bases, with 24 bases spanning the gap. The CDR3 DNA is TGCGCCAGCAGGCAAAGAGTAGGGGGAGGTTTCGTTAATGAAAAACTGTTTTTT. This translates into CASRQRVGGGFVNEKLFF.

The V call is TRBV14, the J call TRBJ2-4, with 7 nucleotides matching TRBD1. CDR1 is SGHDN and CDR2 is FVKESK in the germline V gene. This CDR3 region has 14 residues. With V trimmed by 0 bases and J by 8 bases, 4 bases remained unmatched. The DNA for the CDR3 is TGTGCCAGCAGCCAAGATACCGGGACAGACATTCAGTACTTC. Translation: CASSQDTGTDIQYF. Using reference TRBV14 and TRBJ2-4 for the parts outside the CDR3, the full variable domain is EAGVTQFPSHSVIEKGQTVTLRCDPISGHDNLYWYRRVMGKEIKFLLHFVKESKQDESGMPNNRFLAERTGGTYSTLKVQPAELEDSGVYFCASSQDTGTDIQYFGAGTRLSVL.

This chain links TRBV7-2 with TRBJ1-2; TRBD1 matches at 10 bases. This CDR3 comprises 14 residues. The germline gives CDR1 SGHTA, CDR2 FQGNSA. Losses at the gene ends were 3 bases for V and 8 bases for J; bases not matched to a gene: 6. This CDR3 reads CASSLETGGVGYTF. The DNA for the CDR3 is TGTGCCAGCAGCTTGGAGACAGGGGGCGTCGGCTACACCTTC.

The chain joins TRBV20-1 to TRBJ2-1, with D unresolved. The V gene's germline CDR1 is DFQATT and CDR2 SNEGSKA (reference sequence). Trimming cost V 7 bases and J 9 bases, with 16 bases left between them. CDR3 length: 12 amino acids. In DNA form, the CDR3 reads TGCAGTGGGCTGCACCAGCTCAGTGAGCAGTTCTTC. Its translation: CSGLHQLSEQFF.

This clonotype was recorded a few times. The gene calls are TRBV29-1 and TRBJ1-3, with D hard to call. V gave up 4 bases and J gave up 0 bases, with 13 bases separating them. The germline gives CDR1 SQVTM, CDR2 ANQGSEA. The CDR3 sequence is 15 residues long. The CDR3 sequence: CSVVVVRLSGNTIYF. Written as DNA, the CDR3 is TGCAGCGTTGTGGTGGTCCGGCTCTCTGGAAACACCATATATTTT.

Concerning this clonotype itself: One junction end disagrees with the germline gene, perhaps due to a read error. The chain uses TRBV29-1 and TRBJ1-3, with 7 positions matching TRBD1. The CDR3 has 16 residues. The germline gives CDR1 SQVTM, CDR2 ANQGSEA. CDR3 DNA sequence: TGCAGCGTCGAAGATCGGGACCCGACAGGGATGAACACCATATATTTT. Its translation is CSVEDRDPTGMNTIYF.

The J gene is TRBJ1-4, the V gene TRBV15; tentatively, D is TRBD1 (6 bases). CDR3 length: 15 amino acids. The germline gives CDR1 LNHNV, CDR2 YYDKDF (reference sequence). Trimming removed 0 bases from V and 5 bases from J, with 10 bases in between. Written as DNA, the CDR3 is TGTGCCACCAGCAGAGAGGGGGCTGGGAATGAAAAACTGTTTTTT. It codes for CATSREGAGNEKLFF.

This clonotype came up a few times. This chain uses TRBV6-2 or TRBV6-3 with TRBJ1-1; D ambiguous. In germline, CDR1 is MNHEY, CDR2 SVGEGT. The V and J ends lost 2 bases and 0 bases respectively, with 4 bases between them. This CDR3 comprises 13 residues. The CDR3 DNA reads as TGTGCCAGCAGTTACAGATTGAACACTGAAGCTTTCTTT. Translating it yields CASSYRLNTEAFF.

V gene TRBV19 combines with J gene TRBJ2-7; 8 bases align to TRBD2. This CDR3 is 13 amino acids long. Germline CDR1 is LNHDA and CDR2 is SQIVND (reference sequence). V was pared by 6 bases and J by 6 bases, with 7 bases of the junction left unmatched. In nucleotides, the CDR3 is TGTGCCAGTAGCCGACTAGCGCGGAGCGAGCAGTACTTC. Amino acids: CASSRLARSEQYF.

This clonotype has only a few counts. V usage is TRBV29-1 and J usage is TRBJ2-3; D is uncertain. The CDR3 contains 10 residues. Germline CDR1 and CDR2: SQVTM and ANQGSEA. V was pared by 5 bases and J by 2 bases, with 2 bases between. CDR3 sequence: CSVSTDTQYF. The CDR3 DNA reads TGCAGCGTTTCCACAGATACGCAGTATTTT.

In its sample, this clonotype was seen a few times. This chain joins TRBV15 and TRBJ2-5; maybe TRBD2 (5 bases). V was cut by 3 bases and J by 9 bases, with 11 bases left in between. Germline CDR1 is LNHNV and CDR2 is YYDKDF (reference sequence). This CDR3 has 12 residues. The CDR3 protein is CATSSPRGSQYF. The CDR3 bases are TGTGCCACCAGCAGTCCAAGAGGGTCCCAGTACTTC. The complete variable domain, with remaining parts taken from reference TRBV15 and TRBJ2-5, reads DAMVIQNPRYQVTQFGKPVTLSCSQTLNHNVMYWYQQKSSQAPKLLFHYYDKDFNNEADTPDNFQSRRPNTSFCFLDIRSPGLGDTAMYLCATSSPRGSQYFGPGTRLLVL.

The V gene is TRBV20-1, the J gene TRBJ1-1, with D unclear. The germline CDR1 and CDR2 sequences are DFQATT and SNEGSKA (reference sequence). The CDR3 runs 11 residues. V dropped 6 bases and J dropped 5 bases, with 10 bases sitting between them. CDR3 sequence: CSALRETEAFF. CDR3 nucleotides: TGCAGTGCGCTTAGGGAGACTGAAGCTTTCTTT.

The chain is built from TRBV7-9 and TRBJ2-7; D is undetermined. The CDR3 contains 15 residues. V was clipped by 1 base and J by 2 bases, with 12 bases between them. Per germline, CDR1 SEHNR and CDR2 FQNEAQ (reference sequence). CDR3 nucleotide sequence: TGTGCCAGCAGCTTAGACCGCATCTTTACCTACGAGCAGTACTTC. Its translation: CASSLDRIFTYEQYF.

The chain combines TRBV4-3 with TRBJ2-1; TRBD1 might be the D (5 bases). V was pared by 1 base and J by 10 bases, with 14 bases between. The germline gives CDR1 LGHNA, CDR2 YSLEER. The CDR3 is 14 amino acids. In DNA, the CDR3 is TGCGCCAGCAGCCAAGTTTCGACAGTTCCAGAGCAGTTCTTC. Its translation is CASSQVSTVPEQFF.

V is TRBV7-8 and J is TRBJ1-3; D uncertain. CDR1 and CDR2 (germline): SGHVS, FQNEAQ. Trimming took off 5 bases at V and 1 base at J, with 9 bases between the two ends. The CDR3 loop spans 14 amino acids. In DNA form, the CDR3 reads TGTGCCAGCAGCCCCATAGGGTCTGGAAACACCATATATTTT. Translated, it gives CASSPIGSGNTIYF.

This clonotype has a handful of counts. V usage is TRBV15 and J usage is TRBJ2-5, with 8 bases that match TRBD1. The J call may be wrong; the DNA end is better matched by TRBJ2-7. The CDR3 is 18 residues long. Germline-derived CDR1 and CDR2 are LNHNV and YYDKDF (reference sequence). The CDR3 DNA sequence: TGTGCCACCAGCAGAGCCCAAAGACAGGGGTTGGATCTCTACGAGCAGTACTTC. It translates to CATSRAQRQGLDLYEQYF.

The V gene is TRBV20-1, the J gene TRBJ2-7, with D perhaps TRBD1 (6 bases). Per germline, CDR1 DFQATT and CDR2 SNEGSKA (reference sequence). The CDR3 has 14 amino acids. Trimming took 5 bases from V and 7 from J, leaving 21 bases between them. As DNA, the CDR3 is TGCAGTGCTCCCAGGGGCGGCATCCCGGGTGAGCAGTACTTC. It codes for CSAPRGGIPGEQYF.

As concerns this clonotype: Mismatch with germline at one junction end may stem from a read error. CDR3 sequence: CATSALAGGAGSNVQFF. CDR3 nucleotide sequence: TGTGCCACCAGTGCACTAGCGGGAGGGGCGGGGAGCAATGTGCAGTTCTTC. The genes are TRBV24-1 and TRBJ2-5; 13 nucleotides line up with TRBD2. The DNA end is more similar to TRBJ2-1, so the J call may be wrong. CDR1 and CDR2 from the germline V gene are KGHDR and SFDVKD. The CDR3 runs to 17 residues.

The V call is TRBV6-2 or TRBV6-3, the J call TRBJ1-2; maybe TRBD1 (5 bases). Trimming pared 2 bases from V and 4 bases from J, leaving 14 bases between. The germline CDR1 and CDR2 sequences are MNHEY and SVGEGT. The CDR3 extends over 15 amino acids. CDR3 coding DNA: TGTGCCAGCAGTTACGGGACTGCCGCGCGCTATGGCTACACCTTC. It specifies CASSYGTAARYGYTF.

The V call is TRBV20-1, the J call TRBJ1-1, with D unclear. This CDR3 has 14 amino acids. The V gene lost 5 bases and the J gene lost 0 bases, with 13 bases spanning the gap. Germline CDR1 DFQATT, CDR2 SNEGSKA (reference sequence). CDR3 DNA sequence: TGCAGTGCTTCCAGCGCCAGGCTGAACACTGAAGCTTTCTTT. It specifies CSASSARLNTEAFF.

This chain uses TRBV6-5 with TRBJ1-6, with D maybe TRBD1 (6 bases). The CDR3 is 14 residues long. Germline loops: CDR1 MNHEY, CDR2 SVGAGI. Trimming took off 8 bases at V and 6 bases at J, with 14 bases between the two ends. CDR3 DNA: TGTGCCAGCGGCCGGACAGATTTTAATTCACCCCTCCACTTT. It codes for CASGRTDFNSPLHF.

There are a few counts of this clonotype. The chain couples TRBV6-2 or TRBV6-3 to TRBJ2-3, with D possibly being TRBD1 or TRBD2 (5 bases each). Germline lookup yields CDR1 MNHEY and CDR2 SVGEGT. The CDR3 has 18 residues. Trimming left V 3 bases short and J 0 bases short, with 19 bases between. The CDR3 DNA follows: TGTGCCAGCAGTTATGAGGGGCCTGGACACACTAGCACAGATACGCAGTATTTT. This gives the protein CASSYEGPGHTSTDTQYF.